Each of the 27 T cell receptor beta chains below was sequenced from the same sample in a study of T cell responses to AZD1222 COVID-19 vaccine. Sequenced by immunoSEQ multiplex PCR; TCRdb stores in-frame clones only, minus some. The table shows some 130,000 clones, with around 90% occurring only once. The source was peripheral blood, collected on day 0 of AZD1222 vaccination. These receptors all stem from an adult in good health.

This clone was counted a single time. The V and J genes are TRBV11-2 and TRBJ1-3, with TRBD1 matching over 9 bases. The ends lost 5 bases at V and 0 bases at J; junction bases unmatched: 14. The germline V gene has CDR1 SGHAT and CDR2 FQNNGV. The length of the CDR3 is 19 residues. The CDR3 DNA follows: TGTGCCAGCAGCCCACCCCCCGGGACAGGGAGTTTCTCTGGAAACACCATATATTTT. It codes for CASSPPPGTGSFSGNTIYF.

The CDR3 reads CASSIGLRGYNEQFF. The CDR3 DNA is TGTGCCAGTAGTATAGGGCTACGAGGGTACAATGAGCAGTTCTTC. This chain connects TRBV19 to TRBJ2-1; D is possibly TRBD2 (5 bases). The CDR3 runs to 15 residues. Germline V gene data show CDR1 as LNHDA and CDR2 as SQIVND (reference sequence). V was trimmed by 1 base and J by 4 bases, leaving 11 bases between them.

V gene TRBV28 combines with J gene TRBJ1-2; TRBD1 matches 10 bases. V lost 9 bases, J lost 4 bases, and 5 bases stayed unmatched. From germline, CDR1 is MDHEN and CDR2 SYDVKM. The length of the CDR3 is 13 residues. As DNA, the CDR3 is TGTGCCAGTCTGACAGGGGGCGCCTATGGCTACACCTTC. Amino acid sequence: CASLTGGAYGYTF.

The chain uses TRBV10-2 and TRBJ2-3; 9 nucleotides match TRBD2. There are 16 residues in the CDR3. CDR1 is WSHSY, CDR2 SAAADI, per germline. The J segment lost 3 bases and the V segment lost 4 bases, leaving 8 bases of the junction unmatched. This CDR3 reads CASSGGGLAPTDTQYF. The CDR3 coding sequence is TGCGCCAGCAGTGGGGGAGGACTAGCGCCTACAGATACGCAGTATTTT.

CDR3: CASSPWTGGTQNTEAFF. The CDR3 nucleotides are TGTGCCAGCAGCCCCTGGACAGGGGGTACCCAGAACACTGAAGCTTTCTTT. V gene TRBV7-6 combines with J gene TRBJ1-1, with 10 nucleotides matching TRBD1. Trimming took 5 bases from V and 1 from J; bases not matched to a gene: 10. From germline, CDR1 is SGHVS and CDR2 FNYEAQ. The CDR3 has 17 amino acids. Full variable domain (remainder filled in from reference TRBV7-6 and TRBJ1-1): GAGVSQSPRYKVTKRGQDVALRCDPISGHVSLYWYRQALGQGPEFLTYFNYEAQQDKSGLPNDRFSAERPEGSISTLTIQRTEQRDSAMYRCASSPWTGGTQNTEAFFGQGTRLTVV.

The CDR3 coding sequence is TGTGCCAGCAGTTTAACCGGAGGACGGCTCCCCTATGGCTACACCTTC. This gives the protein CASSLTGGRLPYGYTF. This sequence joins TRBV27 and TRBJ1-2; D remains ambiguous. Trimming removed 2 bases at V and 4 bases at J, with 17 bases between. This CDR3 has 16 amino acids. In germline, CDR1 is MNHEY, CDR2 SMNVEV (reference sequence).

The sample holds a few counts of this clone. The chain recombines TRBV30 with TRBJ2-1; 10 bases line up with TRBD2. CDR3 length equals 13 residues. The germline gives CDR1 GTSNPN, CDR2 SVGIG (reference sequence). The junction had 7 bases not matched to a gene; V was cut back by 8 bases and J by 6 bases. Written as DNA, the CDR3 is TGTGCCGGAACTAGCGGGGCCCTCAATGAGCAGTTCTTC. It yields the protein CAGTSGALNEQFF.

The chain employs TRBV2 and TRBJ2-5, with a weak D call TRBD1 (6 bases). Per the germline V gene, CDR1 is SNHLY and CDR2 is FYNNEI. V was pared by 4 bases and J by 1 base, with 10 bases between. The CDR3 loop spans 14 amino acids. DNA for the CDR3: TGTGCCAGCAGTGCCGACAGGTCCCAAGAGACCCAGTACTTC. It is translated as CASSADRSQETQYF.

This chain connects TRBV19 to TRBJ1-1; D call uncertain. Between the trimmed V and J ends, which lost 3 bases and 2 bases, there was a span of 10 bases. The CDR3 is 14 amino acids. CDR1 LNHDA and CDR2 SQIVND come from the germline V gene (reference sequence). The CDR3 DNA is TGTGCCAGTAGTATTCTCGGTCTAAACACTGAAGCTTTCTTT. Residues: CASSILGLNTEAFF.

In its sample, this clone was seen a few times. V is TRBV4-3 and J is TRBJ2-7, with TRBD2 identical over 8 bases. Per the germline V gene, CDR1 is LGHNA and CDR2 is YSLEER. V lost 9 bases to trimming and J lost 2 bases; unmatched junction nucleotides: 6. The CDR3 is made up of 13 amino acids. CDR3: CASGDSGTYEQYF. CDR3 DNA: TGCGCCAGTGGGGATAGCGGGACCTACGAGCAGTACTTC.

This chain links TRBV9 with TRBJ2-2; 7 nucleotides match TRBD2. V lost 0 bases, J lost 0 bases, and 5 bases stayed unmatched. The CDR3 is 17 amino acids. CDR1 is SGDLS, CDR2 YYNGEE, per germline. The CDR3 sequence: CASSVGLAGANTGELFF. The CDR3 region has the DNA TGTGCCAGCAGCGTAGGACTCGCGGGGGCGAACACCGGGGAGCTGTTTTTT.

V and J are TRBV19 and TRBJ1-1, with D possibly matching TRBD1 (5 bases). Germline-derived CDR1 and CDR2 are LNHDA and SQIVND (reference sequence). The CDR3 is made up of 18 amino acids. V shed 6 bases and J shed 0 bases, with 23 bases lying between them. Here the CDR3 reads CASSIRGWGRRLNTEAFF. As DNA, the CDR3 is TGTGCCAGTAGCATTAGGGGATGGGGTCGGCGGTTGAACACTGAAGCTTTCTTT. Full variable domain (missing parts from reference TRBV19 and TRBJ1-1): DGGITQSPKYLFRKEGQNVTLSCEQNLNHDAMYWYRQDPGQGLRLIYYSQIVNDFQKGDIAEGYSVSREKKESFPLTVTSAQKNPTAFYLCASSIRGWGRRLNTEAFFGQGTRLTVV.

The V call is TRBV6-5, the J call TRBJ1-2; D remains unclear. Germline lookup yields CDR1 MNHEY and CDR2 SVGAGI. The V end was cut by 5 bases, the J end by 0 bases, with 4 bases between. The CDR3 is made up of 12 amino acids. The CDR3 DNA reads as TGTGCCAGCAGTCCGGCTAACTATGGCTACACCTTC. Translated, it gives CASSPANYGYTF.

This clone has just one count. The chain uses TRBV24-1 and TRBJ2-1; 8 bases are shared with TRBD1. Germline CDR1 KGHDR, CDR2 SFDVKD. The CDR3 is 17 amino acids. J gave up 3 bases and V 1 base, and 7 bases lay outside the gene matches. The CDR3 DNA follows: TGTGCCACCAGTGATTTCGGCCCAGGGGGCAGCTACAATGAGCAGTTCTTC. Protein: CATSDFGPGGSYNEQFF.

This chain joins TRBV5-6 and TRBJ2-7; D is undetermined. CDR1 and CDR2 from the germline V gene are SGHDT and YYEEEE. The V end lost 0 bases, the J end lost 2 bases, and 9 bases lay between the germline ends. This CDR3 contains 14 residues. CDR3 residues: CASSLVGNPYEQYF. The CDR3 DNA follows: TGTGCCAGCAGCTTGGTAGGGAACCCCTACGAGCAGTACTTC. Together with reference TRBV5-6 and TRBJ2-7, the CDR3 gives the full variable domain: DAGVTQSPTHLIKTRGQQVTLRCSPKSGHDTVSWYQQALGQGPQFIFQYYEEEERQRGNFPDRFSGHQFPNYSSELNVNALLLGDSALYLCASSLVGNPYEQYFGPGTRLTVT.

The chain recombines TRBV5-1 with TRBJ2-7, with D possibly called TRBD1 or TRBD2 (6 bases each). The V gene lost 4 bases and the J gene lost 1 base, with 15 bases spanning the gap. Germline values: CDR1 SGHRS, CDR2 YFSETQ. This CDR3 spans 15 amino acids. CDR3 sequence reads: CASSPGAVGSYEQYF. DNA for the CDR3: TGCGCCAGCAGCCCGGGGGCTGTTGGGTCCTACGAGCAGTACTTC.

The chain joins TRBV5-8 to TRBJ1-1; no clear D gene. Between the trimmed V and J ends, which lost 4 bases and 0 bases, there was a span of 25 bases. CDR1 and CDR2 from the germline V gene are SGHTS and YDEGEE. The CDR3 is 19 amino acids. This chain's CDR3 is CASSRVGRNRRTVNTEAFF. In nucleotides, the CDR3 is TGTGCCAGCAGCCGCGTGGGGAGAAACCGGAGAACAGTGAACACTGAAGCTTTCTTT. Looking up the rest from reference TRBV5-8 and TRBJ1-1 gives the full variable domain: EAGVTQSPTHLIKTRGQQATLRCSPISGHTSVYWYQQALGLGLQFLLWYDEGEERNRGNFPPRFSGRQFPNYSSELNVNALELEDSALYLCASSRVGRNRRTVNTEAFFGQGTRLTVV.

The V and J genes are TRBV11-2 and TRBJ1-1, with TRBD1 matching over 7 bases. The CDR3 runs 13 residues. V was clipped by 5 bases and J by 7 bases; unmatched bases: 7. Germline values: CDR1 SGHAT, CDR2 FQNNGV. The CDR3 DNA sequence: TGTGCCAGCAGCCCCGACAGGGCAATTGAAGCTTTCTTT. Its protein is CASSPDRAIEAFF. Variable domain in full (rest from reference TRBV11-2 and TRBJ1-1): EAGVAQSPRYKIIEKRQSVAFWCNPISGHATLYWYQQILGQGPKLLIQFQNNGVVDDSQLPKDRFSAERLKGVDSTLKIQPAKLEDSAVYLCASSPDRAIEAFFGQGTRLTVV.

The chain is built from TRBV7-2 and TRBJ1-3; 10 nucleotides agree with TRBD1. The CDR3 spans 15 residues. After removal of 4 bases from V and 7 bases from J, the junction contained 7 bases not matched to a gene. In germline, CDR1 is SGHTA, CDR2 FQGNSA. The CDR3 protein is CASSSPGQGSNTIYF. CDR3 coding DNA: TGTGCCAGCAGCTCTCCGGGACAGGGGAGTAACACCATATATTTT. The full variable domain, completed using reference TRBV7-2 and TRBJ1-3, is GAGVSQSPSNKVTEKGKDVELRCDPISGHTALYWYRQSLGQGLEFLIYFQGNSAPDKSGLPSDRFSAERTGGSVSTLTIQRTQQEDSAVYLCASSSPGQGSNTIYFGEGSWLTVV.

This chain joins TRBV9 and TRBJ2-1, with 9 bases fitting TRBD2. From germline, CDR1 is SGDLS and CDR2 YYNGEE. J gave up 5 bases and V 4 bases, and 4 bases lay outside the gene matches. This CDR3 region has 14 residues. The CDR3: CASSPGLANNEQFF. DNA for the CDR3: TGTGCCAGCAGCCCGGGACTAGCTAACAATGAGCAGTTCTTC. Complete variable domain (other parts from reference TRBV9 and TRBJ2-1): DSGVTQTPKHLITATGQRVTLRCSPRSGDLSVYWYQQSLDQGLQFLIQYYNGEERAKGNILERFSAQQFPDLHSELNLSSLELGDSALYFCASSPGLANNEQFFGPGTRLTVL.

This clone has a single count. The genes are TRBV6-5 and TRBJ2-3; possibly TRBD2 for D (6 bases). Germline V gene sequence: CDR1 MNHEY, CDR2 SVGAGI. Trimming pared 4 bases from V and 1 base from J, leaving 12 bases between. This CDR3 spans 15 amino acids. CDR3 residues: CASSFPGLRTDTQYF. The CDR3 DNA sequence: TGTGCCAGCAGTTTCCCGGGACTGCGCACAGATACGCAGTATTTT.

CDR3 nucleotide sequence: TGTGCCACCAGCAGAGGGGGACAGGGGGAAGATACGCAGTATTTT. Amino acid sequence: CATSRGGQGEDTQYF. The rearrangement joins TRBV15 to TRBJ2-3, with 11 bases fitting TRBD1. Trimming at V came to 1 base and at J to 5 bases, leaving 2 bases not matched to a gene. The CDR3 has 15 residues. Germline loops: CDR1 LNHNV, CDR2 YYDKDF (reference sequence).

The chain links TRBV15 to TRBJ2-1; D may be TRBD2 (5 bases). The CDR3 spans 15 residues. CDR1 is LNHNV and CDR2 is YYDKDF in the germline V gene (reference sequence). Trimming left V 1 base short and J 7 bases short, with 14 bases between. CDR3 residues: CATSRGAALLNEQFF. CDR3 nucleotides: TGTGCCACCAGCAGAGGAGCGGCCCTCCTAAATGAGCAGTTCTTC.

The chain has TRBV5-1 and TRBJ1-2; TRBD1 matches at 8 bases. Germline trimming cut 4 bases from V and 6 bases from J; bases unmatched to any gene: 8. The V gene's germline CDR1 is SGHRS and CDR2 YFSETQ. The CDR3 runs to 14 residues. The CDR3 DNA follows: TGCGCCAGCAGCGCCAGACAGGGGTTGGATGGCTACACCTTC. It codes for CASSARQGLDGYTF.

This chain joins TRBV5-5 and TRBJ2-1; 11 nucleotides align to TRBD2. The trim removed 4 bases at V and 4 bases at J, leaving 4 bases unmatched. The CDR3 consists of 15 residues. Germline values: CDR1 SGHKS, CDR2 YYEKEE (reference sequence). The DNA of the CDR3 is TGTGCCAGCAGCGCCTTAGCGGGAGGGTACAATGAGCAGTTCTTC. The encoded protein is CASSALAGGYNEQFF.

This rearrangement joins TRBV7-2 to TRBJ1-5, with unresolved D. Germline V gene data show CDR1 as SGHTA and CDR2 as FQGNSA. V lost 5 bases to trimming and J lost 0 bases, with 14 bases between them. This CDR3 comprises 16 residues. Here the CDR3 DNA reads TGTGCCAGCAGCCCGAGGACGAGTTATAGCAATCAGCCCCAGCATTTT. The encoded protein is CASSPRTSYSNQPQHF.

The chain couples TRBV19 to TRBJ2-1, with D hard to call. Per the germline V gene, CDR1 is LNHDA and CDR2 is SQIVND (reference sequence). Trimming shortened V by 6 bases and J by 0 bases, and 9 bases separated the two germline ends. The CDR3 has 14 amino acids. The CDR3 protein is CASSSQSSYNEQFF. For the CDR3, the DNA is TGTGCCAGTAGCTCCCAGAGCTCCTACAATGAGCAGTTCTTC.